This T cell receptor (beta chain) was obtained from a study of T-cell memory formation after mild COVID-19. CDR1 is MNHNY and CDR2 is SVGAGI in the germline V gene (reference sequence). V lost 4 bases, J lost 2 bases, and 9 bases lay in between. This CDR3 has 15 residues. In TCRdb, the 5' RACE reads were re-called with MiXCR into one record per CDR3 protein. The sample holds 190,000 or so distinct CDR3 sequences, 20% to 25% seen once. This clonotype has more than one count but fewer than ten. The source material was PBMCs or a T cell subset sorted from them (not recorded which). This rearrangement joins TRBV6-6 to TRBJ1-6; tentatively, D is TRBD1 (5 bases). The TCR was taken from an adult woman who had mild COVID-19 (a few samples of this study predate the infection). Cell type and time point are not known. CDR3: CASSSDSPYNSPLHF. For the CDR3, the DNA is TGTGCCAGCAGTTCCGACAGTCCCTATAATTCACCCCTCCACTTT.